Listed below are T cell receptor beta chains from one sample, sequenced in a study of tumor-infiltrating lymphocytes in localized non-small cell lung cancer. The table came from immunoSEQ multiplex PCR; TCRdb's copy has only in-frame clones and leaves some out. The table lists 13,000 or so clones, 80% of them singletons. Sequencing was carried out using lung tumor tissue. Receptor source: a human donor with non-small cell lung cancer. CDR3s include the opening cysteine and the closing phenylalanine or tryptophan. The order of the fields is V gene, D gene, J gene, clone size, CDR3 length, CDR3 DNA, CDR3 protein. A D gene is named only where the DNA matches it firmly. Clone size, where shown, is once, few, many, or a class for clones that have expanded.

v_call: TRBV11-2
d_call: -
j_call: TRBJ1-5
clone_size: -
cdr3_length: 13
cdr3_nt: TGTGCCAGCAGCTTTGAACGGCATCAGCCCCAGCATTTT
cdr3_aa: CASSFERHQPQHF

v_call: TRBV7-9
d_call: -
j_call: TRBJ1-1
clone_size: -
cdr3_length: 15
cdr3_nt: TGTGCCAGCAGCTTATTGGGCCTTCTTTCCACTGAAGCTTTCTTT
cdr3_aa: CASSLLGLLSTEAFF

v_call: TRBV4-1
d_call: -
j_call: TRBJ1-2
clone_size: -
cdr3_length: 17
cdr3_nt: TGCGCCAGCAGCCAACTCGGGGGAGACAGAGTTAACTATGGCTACACCTTC
cdr3_aa: CASSQLGGDRVNYGYTF

v_call: TRBV5-1
d_call: TRBD2
j_call: TRBJ2-5
clone_size: -
cdr3_length: 16
cdr3_nt: TGCGCCAGCAGCTCCGGGACTAGCGGGGGAATAGAGACCCAGTACTTC
cdr3_aa: CASSSGTSGGIETQYF

v_call: TRBV30
d_call: TRBD1
j_call: TRBJ2-7
clone_size: -
cdr3_length: 12
cdr3_nt: TGTGCCTGGGGACAGGTCGCCTACGAGCAGTACTTC
cdr3_aa: CAWGQVAYEQYF

v_call: TRBV7-9
d_call: -
j_call: TRBJ2-2
clone_size: -
cdr3_length: 15
cdr3_nt: TGTGCCAGCAGCTTTAGTCAGGGGTACACCGGGGAGCTGTTTTTT
cdr3_aa: CASSFSQGYTGELFF

v_call: TRBV7-2
d_call: TRBD1
j_call: TRBJ1-5
clone_size: -
cdr3_length: 16
cdr3_nt: TGTGCCAGCAGCTTAAAGGGGGCATATAGCAATCAGCCCCAGCATTTT
cdr3_aa: CASSLKGAYSNQPQHF

v_call: TRBV7-8
d_call: -
j_call: TRBJ2-2
clone_size: -
cdr3_length: 14
cdr3_nt: TGTGCCAGCAGCCGTGACCTTAATACCGGGGAGCTGTTTTTT
cdr3_aa: CASSRDLNTGELFF

v_call: TRBV5-1
d_call: -
j_call: TRBJ2-3
clone_size: once
cdr3_length: 15
cdr3_nt: TGCGCCAGCAGCCCGCGGGTAGGATCCTCCGATACGCAGTATTTT
cdr3_aa: CASSPRVGSSDTQYF

v_call: TRBV5-4
d_call: TRBD1
j_call: TRBJ2-2
clone_size: once
cdr3_length: 14
cdr3_nt: TGTGCCAGCAGCTCGAATACAGGGGCCTGGGAGCTGTTTTTT
cdr3_aa: CASSSNTGAWELFF

v_call: TRBV7-2
d_call: -
j_call: TRBJ1-5
clone_size: -
cdr3_length: 12
cdr3_nt: TGTGCCAGCAGCTTAGACATGCGCCCCCAGCATTTT
cdr3_aa: CASSLDMRPQHF

v_call: TRBV5-6
d_call: TRBD2
j_call: TRBJ2-1
clone_size: few
cdr3_length: 17
cdr3_nt: TGTGCCAGCAGCCGCTACTCCAGCGGGGGCCCCACAAGTGAGCAGTTCTTC
cdr3_aa: CASSRYSSGGPTSEQFF

v_call: TRBV6-1
d_call: -
j_call: TRBJ2-1
clone_size: -
cdr3_length: 17
cdr3_nt: TGTGCCAGCAGTGATAACAGACAGATGATCTCCTACAATGAGCAGTTCTTC
cdr3_aa: CASSDNRQMISYNEQFF

v_call: TRBV14
d_call: -
j_call: TRBJ1-4
clone_size: few
cdr3_length: 19
cdr3_nt: TGTGCCAGCAGCCAAGATTTAGCAGGGGATCAAACAACTAATGAAAAACTGTTTTTT
cdr3_aa: CASSQDLAGDQTTNEKLFF

v_call: TRBV7-8
d_call: -
j_call: TRBJ2-5
clone_size: -
cdr3_length: 12
cdr3_nt: TGTGCCAGCACGTTAGGGGGAGAGACCCAGTACTTC
cdr3_aa: CASTLGGETQYF

v_call: TRBV5-5
d_call: -
j_call: TRBJ1-6
clone_size: -
cdr3_length: 15
cdr3_nt: TGTGCCAGCAGCTCCGGGGGAGGTACAAATTCACCCCTCCACTTT
cdr3_aa: CASSSGGGTNSPLHF

v_call: TRBV6-6
d_call: -
j_call: TRBJ2-3
clone_size: -
cdr3_length: 14
cdr3_nt: TGTGCCAGCAGTCCGGGATCCCCGGGAGATACGCAGTATTTT
cdr3_aa: CASSPGSPGDTQYF

v_call: TRBV7-9
d_call: -
j_call: TRBJ2-7
clone_size: -
cdr3_length: 13
cdr3_nt: TGTGCCAGCAGCTCCGACAGATCCTACGAGCAGTACTTC
cdr3_aa: CASSSDRSYEQYF

v_call: TRBV19
d_call: -
j_call: TRBJ2-6
clone_size: -
cdr3_length: 21
cdr3_nt: TGTGCCAGTAGTATAGACCCTAGTGAGGGCCCGATTGCCTCTGGGGCCAACGTCCTGACTTTC
cdr3_aa: CASSIDPSEGPIASGANVLTF

v_call: TRBV11-2
d_call: -
j_call: TRBJ1-5
clone_size: -
cdr3_length: 16
cdr3_nt: TGTGCCAGCAGGTCAGTCGACAGTTTAGTCAATCAGCCCCAGCATTTT
cdr3_aa: CASRSVDSLVNQPQHF

v_call: TRBV21-1
d_call: -
j_call: TRBJ1-1
clone_size: -
cdr3_length: 16
cdr3_nt: TGTGCCAGCAGCAAAGCGGTCGGAGTGGCGAACACTGAAGCTTTCTTT
cdr3_aa: CASSKAVGVANTEAFF

v_call: TRBV7-2
d_call: -
j_call: TRBJ1-2
clone_size: -
cdr3_length: 14
cdr3_nt: TGTGCCAGCAGCCCCTACAGGGAGGGCTATGGCTACACCTTC
cdr3_aa: CASSPYREGYGYTF

v_call: TRBV29-1
d_call: TRBD1
j_call: TRBJ2-3
clone_size: -
cdr3_length: 13
cdr3_nt: TGCAGCACCTCGCAGGGGGGCACAGATACGCAGTATTTT
cdr3_aa: CSTSQGGTDTQYF

v_call: TRBV19
d_call: TRBD1
j_call: TRBJ1-1
clone_size: medium-sized
cdr3_length: 14
cdr3_nt: TGTGCCAGTAGTACACGACAGGGTTCGACGGAAGCTTTCTTT
cdr3_aa: CASSTRQGSTEAFF

v_call: TRBV14
d_call: TRBD2
j_call: TRBJ2-1
clone_size: -
cdr3_length: 13
cdr3_nt: TGTGCCAGCAGCCAAGGGGGAGGGAATGAGCAGTTCTTC
cdr3_aa: CASSQGGGNEQFF

v_call: TRBV6-6
d_call: -
j_call: TRBJ1-1
clone_size: -
cdr3_length: 16
cdr3_nt: TGTGCCAGCACTGTGGACCCGCGATTTATGAACACTGAAGCTTTCTTT
cdr3_aa: CASTVDPRFMNTEAFF

v_call: TRBV6-6
d_call: -
j_call: TRBJ1-1
clone_size: -
cdr3_length: 14
cdr3_nt: TGTGCCAGCACGGGCGCCGGAGGTGACACTGAAGCTTTCTTT
cdr3_aa: CASTGAGGDTEAFF

v_call: TRBV18
d_call: -
j_call: TRBJ1-5
clone_size: -
cdr3_length: 17
cdr3_nt: TGTGCCAGCTCACCGGGGCAGGGGTCTGCTGGCAATCAGCCCCAGCATTTT
cdr3_aa: CASSPGQGSAGNQPQHF

v_call: TRBV5-6
d_call: -
j_call: TRBJ1-6
clone_size: -
cdr3_length: 14
cdr3_nt: TGTGCCAGCAGCTTGAGGTCAGGGAACTCACCCCTCCACTTT
cdr3_aa: CASSLRSGNSPLHF

v_call: TRBV6-5
d_call: -
j_call: TRBJ1-2
clone_size: -
cdr3_length: 14
cdr3_nt: TGTGCCAGCAGTTACTCCCCGGGATTCTATGGCTACACCTTC
cdr3_aa: CASSYSPGFYGYTF

v_call: TRBV25-1
d_call: TRBD2
j_call: TRBJ2-5
clone_size: -
cdr3_length: 15
cdr3_nt: TGTGCCAGCAGTGGGTGGACTAGCCCGAAAGAGACCCAGTACTTC
cdr3_aa: CASSGWTSPKETQYF

v_call: TRBV9
d_call: TRBD2
j_call: TRBJ2-5
clone_size: -
cdr3_length: 17
cdr3_nt: TGTGCCAGCAGCGTAGGGAATTCGGGACTAGCGGGAGAGACCCAGTACTTC
cdr3_aa: CASSVGNSGLAGETQYF

v_call: TRBV25-1
d_call: -
j_call: TRBJ2-1
clone_size: -
cdr3_length: 18
cdr3_nt: TGTGCCAGCAGTGAATATATCCCCCAGCGTGGCTCCTACAATGAGCAGTTCTTC
cdr3_aa: CASSEYIPQRGSYNEQFF

v_call: TRBV5-1
d_call: -
j_call: TRBJ2-3
clone_size: few
cdr3_length: 14
cdr3_nt: TGCGCCAGCAGCCCGGATCTAACTACAGATACGCAGTATTTT
cdr3_aa: CASSPDLTTDTQYF

v_call: TRBV13
d_call: -
j_call: TRBJ1-2
clone_size: -
cdr3_length: 12
cdr3_nt: TGTGCCAGCAGCTTACGAGAATATGGCTACACCTTC
cdr3_aa: CASSLREYGYTF

v_call: TRBV27
d_call: -
j_call: TRBJ1-1
clone_size: -
cdr3_length: 14
cdr3_nt: TGTGCCAGCAGTTTTGGCGGGGCGGTAATCGAAGCTTTCTTT
cdr3_aa: CASSFGGAVIEAFF

v_call: TRBV5-5
d_call: TRBD2
j_call: TRBJ2-7
clone_size: -
cdr3_length: 14
cdr3_nt: TGTGCCAGCAGTTCCTGGGCGGGGGCCTACGAGCAGTACTTC
cdr3_aa: CASSSWAGAYEQYF

v_call: TRBV5-6
d_call: TRBD1
j_call: TRBJ1-2
clone_size: -
cdr3_length: 15
cdr3_nt: TGTGCCAGCAGCAACCGGGACAGGGGCCTCTATGGCTACACCTTC
cdr3_aa: CASSNRDRGLYGYTF

v_call: TRBV27
d_call: -
j_call: TRBJ1-2
clone_size: -
cdr3_length: 14
cdr3_nt: TGTGCCAGCAGCCCCGCCCCGGGGGCTAAGGGCTACACCTTC
cdr3_aa: CASSPAPGAKGYTF

v_call: TRBV29-1
d_call: TRBD2
j_call: TRBJ2-1
clone_size: -
cdr3_length: 12
cdr3_nt: TGCAGCGTTCTGGGACTAGCACGTGAGCAGTTCTTC
cdr3_aa: CSVLGLAREQFF

v_call: TRBV7-9
d_call: -
j_call: TRBJ1-5
clone_size: -
cdr3_length: 13
cdr3_nt: TGTGCCAGCAGCTTGGGGGAGGATCAGCCCCAGCATTTT
cdr3_aa: CASSLGEDQPQHF

v_call: TRBV5-1
d_call: -
j_call: TRBJ1-1
clone_size: -
cdr3_length: 13
cdr3_nt: TGCGCCAGCGCCAATGTCCTGAACACTGAAGCTTTCTTT
cdr3_aa: CASANVLNTEAFF

v_call: TRBV11-3
d_call: -
j_call: TRBJ1-1
clone_size: -
cdr3_length: 12
cdr3_nt: TGTGCCAGCAGCTTCGGGACGGAAAAAGCTTTCTTT
cdr3_aa: CASSFGTEKAFF

v_call: TRBV5-6
d_call: -
j_call: TRBJ2-5
clone_size: -
cdr3_length: 15
cdr3_nt: TGTGCCAGCAGCTTCCTCGAGAGGGGCGGAGAGACCCAGTACTTC
cdr3_aa: CASSFLERGGETQYF

v_call: TRBV27
d_call: TRBD1
j_call: TRBJ1-2
clone_size: -
cdr3_length: 17
cdr3_nt: TGTGCCAGCAGCAATCCGAATACCGGGACAGGTGCTGATGGCTACACCTTC
cdr3_aa: CASSNPNTGTGADGYTF

v_call: TRBV2
d_call: -
j_call: TRBJ2-3
clone_size: -
cdr3_length: 11
cdr3_nt: TGTGCCAGCAGTTACTTGGGTACGCAGTATTTT
cdr3_aa: CASSYLGTQYF

v_call: TRBV6-4
d_call: -
j_call: TRBJ2-3
clone_size: -
cdr3_length: 14
cdr3_nt: TGTGCCAGCTCGGAGGCACAGAGCACAGATACGCAGTATTTT
cdr3_aa: CASSEAQSTDTQYF

v_call: TRBV19
d_call: -
j_call: TRBJ1-5
clone_size: -
cdr3_length: 16
cdr3_nt: TGTGCCAGTAGTATAGGGTTGGGGTTCGGCAATCAGCCCCAGCATTTT
cdr3_aa: CASSIGLGFGNQPQHF

v_call: TRBV2
d_call: -
j_call: TRBJ1-6
clone_size: -
cdr3_length: 17
cdr3_nt: TGTGCCAGCAGACCTCCGGCGGGGGGTGCCTATAATTCACCCCTCCACTTT
cdr3_aa: CASRPPAGGAYNSPLHF